This T cell receptor (beta chain) is from a study of T cell repertoires in aging, cancer and after chemotherapy (dated by TCRdb to the late 2010s). Some background on the complete study: Donors were distributed across six age groups ranging from 30 or younger to 70 or older, with at least three individuals included per group. In the solid tumor group, paired pre- and post-chemotherapy samples were obtained from brain tumor (glioblastoma) patients receiving temozolomide-based therapy. About 8.3 million TCR reads were contained in the full dataset. The study profiled peripheral blood TCR beta repertoires from healthy donors and cancer patients to examine immunoaging and T cell reconstitution after chemotherapy. Alongside around 97 healthy donors serving as a reference group, the cohort included approximately 220 cancer patients, of whom some 91 had hematological cancers and 120 to 130 had solid cancers.

TCR beta rearrangements were amplified from genomic DNA isolated from peripheral blood, not from sorted cells or RNA. Spanning cysteine to phenylalanine, the CDR3 consists of 18 amino acids. The only DNA kept is the CDR3, 54 bases in frame from the first base. CDR1 is given as SGHDT and CDR2 as YYEEEE, both from the germline V gene. The germline V and J ends show losses of 4 bases and 2 bases respectively, and no gene match explains 13 bases of the junction. On the study overall, not on this receptor specifically: Median generation probability increased over the chemotherapy interval in both cancer cohorts, suggesting repertoire reconstitution through rebound thymic output. Compared with age-matched healthy donors, untreated patients with either hematological or solid cancers had significantly lower TCR diversity in the blood along with higher clonality. It was noted by the authors that conclusions about immunological memory after chemotherapy cannot be drawn from the repertoire data. Declining TCR diversity with age in healthy donors was mainly explained by loss of richness; in cancer patients, loss of evenness also contributed.

Multiplex touch-down PCR with a mixed TRB-A/B primer pool was used to amplify rearranged TRB sequences covering the V, D and J segments. Illumina adapters and sample indices were attached to the amplicons in two consecutive PCR reactions using Phusion HS II polymerase. Amplicons were gel-purified with the NucleoSpin Gel and PCR Clean-up kit, then checked with Qubit and an Agilent 2100 Bioanalyzer. The libraries were sequenced on an Illumina MiSeq with 600-cycle, single-indexed, paired-end runs. In the paper's pipeline: TRB sequences were processed with MiXCR versions 2.12 and 3.0.5. Each unique CDR3 nucleotide sequence counted as one clone, and only productive sequences with at least two reads were retained. The repertoire metrics were Shannon diversity, evenness, clonality (defined as one minus evenness), and alpha-parameterized diversity profiles covering alpha 0 to 5. The IGoR algorithm was used to calculate generation probabilities for clones in the paired samples taken before and after chemotherapy. TCRdb reworked the public reads: Q25 trimming with fastp, MiXCR clone assembly, productive beta chains retained. Rows merge per CDR3 protein into single entries with the most common DNA and genes. TCRdb, not the authors, supplied the V and J calls. For this sample the table gives 19,000 or so distinct CDR3 sequences, of which roughly 35% were detected only once. The ten largest clones take up 17% of the sample.

Comments on this clonotype: Its antigen is still unknown. No much larger clone is present one base from it, and per-base qualities are unavailable.

This receptor was identified in a human donor with a solid tumor. This chain is built from TRBV5-6 and TRBJ2-1, and 9 bases in between align with TRBD2. The sequencing sample was made of blood. The nucleotide sequence is given as TGTGCCAGCAGCAAATACTCCTCTAGCGGGGTAACCTACAATGAGCAGTTCTTC. This encodes CASSKYSSSGVTYNEQFF.